This passage covers 16 T cell receptor beta chains from one sample sequenced in a study of blood T cell repertoires in COVID-19. TCRdb's copy holds only in-frame clones and misses some; the assay was immunoSEQ multiplex PCR. This table has roughly 150,000 clones, about 77% appearing once. Sequences were obtained from peripheral blood. All receptors derive from a woman older than 75 with acute or convalescent COVID-19.

The chain is built from TRBV7-8 and TRBJ2-1; 9 nucleotides agree with TRBD1. V was pared by 5 bases and J by 9 bases, with 11 bases of the junction left unmatched. The CDR3 is 15 amino acids. Per the germline V gene, CDR1 is SGHVS and CDR2 is FQNEAQ. The CDR3 is CASSLAPGQGSEQFF. The CDR3 DNA follows: TGTGCCAGCAGCCTCGCTCCGGGACAGGGAAGTGAGCAGTTCTTC.

J is TRBJ1-6 and V is TRBV7-9, with 8 bases fitting TRBD1. V shed 5 bases, J shed 9 bases, and the junction held 12 bases outside the gene matches. The CDR3 is 16 amino acids. Germline lookup yields CDR1 SEHNR and CDR2 FQNEAQ (reference sequence). The CDR3 DNA reads as TGTGCCAGCAGCCCATATCGGGGGACAGGTACTTCACCCCTCCACTTT. Translating it yields CASSPYRGTGTSPLHF.

The chain joins TRBV5-1 to TRBJ2-7; 7 positions agree with TRBD1. The germline CDR1 and CDR2 sequences are SGHRS and YFSETQ. V trimming: 5 bases; J trimming: 3 bases; junction bases outside the gene matches: 5. This CDR3 contains 13 residues. The CDR3 loop is CASRRGTDYEQYF. DNA for the CDR3: TGCGCCAGCAGGAGAGGGACAGACTACGAGCAGTACTTC.

The chain is built from TRBV5-1 and TRBJ1-1; TRBD1 matches at 9 bases. V trimming: 0 bases; J trimming: 7 bases; junction bases outside the gene matches: 1. The CDR3 is 13 residues long. Germline-derived CDR1 and CDR2 are SGHRS and YFSETQ. The CDR3 DNA reads as TGCGCCAGCAGCTTGGGACAGGGGGTTGAAGCTTTCTTT. Translated: CASSLGQGVEAFF.

The V call is TRBV7-8, the J call TRBJ2-1; 10 nucleotides agree with TRBD2. Germline CDR1 SGHVS, CDR2 FQNEAQ. This CDR3 is 18 amino acids long. The trim removed 3 bases at V and 4 bases at J, leaving 12 bases unmatched. The CDR3 sequence: CASSLSRGSGGVYNEQFF. CDR3 nucleotide sequence: TGTGCCAGCAGCTTGTCCCGAGGCAGCGGGGGGGTGTACAATGAGCAGTTCTTC.

This clone came up a few times. At the DNA level, this CDR3 is encoded by other sequences in the same sample as well. The chain links TRBV6-5 to TRBJ2-4, with D possibly being TRBD2 (5 bases). Trimming took off 2 bases at V and 0 bases at J, with 11 bases between the two ends. This CDR3 spans 16 amino acids. Germline-derived CDR1 and CDR2 are MNHEY and SVGAGI. The CDR3, as DNA: TGTGCCAGCAGTTACGGTCCCGGACTAGCCAAAAACATTCAGTACTTC. Translation gives CASSYGPGLAKNIQYF.

This chain joins TRBV3-1 (or the pseudogene TRBV3-2) and TRBJ2-2; tentative D call: TRBD2 (5 bases). The V end lost 2 bases, the J end lost 5 bases, and 6 bases lay between the germline ends. The germline CDR1 and CDR2 sequences are LGHDT and YNNKEL (reference sequence). CDR3 length equals 13 residues. The CDR3 reads CASSQWETGELFF. CDR3 DNA: TGTGCCAGCAGCCAATGGGAGACCGGGGAGCTGTTTTTT.

This chain uses TRBV10-2 with TRBJ1-5; D is ambiguous. Germline loops: CDR1 WSHSY, CDR2 SAAADI. The length of the CDR3 is 16 residues. The germline V and J ends were trimmed by 2 bases and 0 bases, with 11 bases remaining between them. The CDR3 bases are TGCGCCAGCAGTGAGGGTTGGGGAGATAGCAATCAGCCCCAGCATTTT. Its translation is CASSEGWGDSNQPQHF.

This clone appeared a few times. The junction does not match germline at one end; this may be a read error. The J gene is TRBJ2-3, the V gene TRBV7-7; perhaps TRBD2 as D (6 bases). This CDR3 comprises 15 residues. Germline V lookup: CDR1 SSHAT, CDR2 FNYEAQ (reference sequence). CDR3 DNA: TGTGCTAGCAGTCCGGGGGTAGGGGTGGCAGATACGCAGTATTTT. Its protein product is CASSPGVGVADTQYF.

This chain joins TRBV7-8 and TRBJ1-5, with TRBD1 as a possible D gene (5 bases). CDR3 size: 16 residues. Germline V gene sequence: CDR1 SGHVS, CDR2 FQNEAQ. Trimming cost V 3 bases and J 7 bases, with 19 bases left between them. The CDR3 coding sequence is TGTGCCAGCAGCTTCGCGATGGCAGGGTTGGGGCAGCCCCAGCATTTT. Amino acids: CASSFAMAGLGQPQHF.

This clone was counted a few times. The chain recombines TRBV27 with TRBJ2-2; 9 bases map to TRBD1. The V and J ends lost 5 bases and 5 bases, in that order; junction bases with no gene match: 0. The CDR3 is 13 amino acids. Germline lookup yields CDR1 MNHEY and CDR2 SMNVEV (reference sequence). Written as DNA, the CDR3 is TGTGCCAGCAGTGACAGGGGGACCGGGGAGCTGTTTTTT. Its translation: CASSDRGTGELFF.

CDR3 nucleotide sequence: TGTGCCAGCAGCTCCTCTGGTCGGGTGATGAACACTGAAGCTTTCTTT. It encodes CASSSSGRVMNTEAFF. V gene TRBV11-2 combines with J gene TRBJ1-1; no clear D. Trimming removed 4 bases from V and 0 bases from J, with 15 bases in between. This CDR3 contains 16 residues. CDR1 and CDR2 (germline): SGHAT, FQNNGV.

The CDR3 reads CASSLGQKNQPQHF. The CDR3 region has the DNA TGTGCCAGTAGTCTAGGACAGAAAAATCAGCCCCAGCATTTT. The V and J genes are TRBV19 and TRBJ1-5; TRBD1 might be the D (6 bases). Trimming removed 5 bases at V and 4 bases at J, with 12 bases between. The CDR3 loop spans 14 amino acids. Germline V gene data show CDR1 as LNHDA and CDR2 as SQIVND (reference sequence).

This clone came up many times. The CDR3 spells CASTLNEKLFF. In DNA form, the CDR3 reads TGTGCCAGCACCCTAAATGAAAAACTGTTTTTT. V is TRBV28 and J is TRBJ1-4; D remains ambiguous. Germline loops: CDR1 MDHEN, CDR2 SYDVKM. Between the trimmed V and J ends, which lost 7 bases and 5 bases, there was a span of 5 bases. The CDR3 runs 11 residues. The full variable domain, completed using reference TRBV28 and TRBJ1-4, is DVKVTQSSRYLVKRTGEKVFLECVQDMDHENMFWYRQDPGLGLRLIYFSYDVKMKEKGDIPEGYSVSREKKERFSLILESASTNQTSMYLCASTLNEKLFFGSGTQLSVL.

CDR3 in DNA: TGTGCCTGGTCCTCGACTAGCGGGAGTTACGAGCAGTACTTC. Encoded protein: CAWSSTSGSYEQYF. This chain links TRBV30 with TRBJ2-7; 12 bases line up with TRBD2. Germline loops: CDR1 GTSNPN, CDR2 SVGIG (reference sequence). The CDR3 extends over 14 amino acids. Trimming took 5 bases from V and 4 from J; bases not matched to a gene: 6.

V is TRBV28 and J is TRBJ2-7; 10 positions agree with TRBD1. This CDR3 has 14 amino acids. Germline V gives CDR1 MDHEN, CDR2 SYDVKM. The V gene end was trimmed by 8 bases and the J gene end by 3 bases; junction bases not matched to a gene: 7. The CDR3 is CASSGTGAHYEQYF. In DNA form, the CDR3 reads TGTGCCAGCTCTGGGACAGGGGCCCACTACGAGCAGTACTTC.